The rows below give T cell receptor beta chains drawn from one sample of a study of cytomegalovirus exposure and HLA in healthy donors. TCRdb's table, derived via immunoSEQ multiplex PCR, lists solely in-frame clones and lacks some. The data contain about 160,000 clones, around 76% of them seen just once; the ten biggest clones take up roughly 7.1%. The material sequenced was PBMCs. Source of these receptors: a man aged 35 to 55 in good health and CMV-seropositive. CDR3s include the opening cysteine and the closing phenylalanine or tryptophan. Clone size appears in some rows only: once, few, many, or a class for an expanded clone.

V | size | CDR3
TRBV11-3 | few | CASSRDRATNEKLFF
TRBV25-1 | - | CASSVGGNSPLHF
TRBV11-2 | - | CASSLAGGRRAFF
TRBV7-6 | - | CASSSPGVQETQYF
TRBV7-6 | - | CVISNTGELFF
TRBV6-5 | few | CASSPREAQDEKLFF
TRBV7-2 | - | CASSLGQANTEAFF
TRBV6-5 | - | CATRDRGNQPQHF
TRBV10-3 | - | CAILEEVGKPQHF
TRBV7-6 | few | CASSLGGGREQYF
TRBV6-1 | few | CASSRQGTSYEQYF
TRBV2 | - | CASLTRGEQYF
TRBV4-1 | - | CASTTQSGGTGELFF
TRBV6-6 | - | CASSGTSDYNEQFF
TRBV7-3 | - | CASSLAGSGANVLTF
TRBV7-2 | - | CASSLIGSSPLHF
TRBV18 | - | CASSPMAPRTGELFF
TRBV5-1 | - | CASSLKGERGGERGTDTQYF
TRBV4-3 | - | CASSQDSWDTEAFF
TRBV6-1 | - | CASSETGSGGNTIYF
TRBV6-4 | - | CASSPGQNTGELFF
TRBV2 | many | CASSELTGTNYEQYF
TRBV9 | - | CASSPKDRGRDGYTF
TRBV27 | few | CASSIPGLYEQYF
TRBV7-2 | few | CASSSGTGRVYTF
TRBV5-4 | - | CASGLGEVAKNIQYF
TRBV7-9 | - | CASSPDLGYGYTF
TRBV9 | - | CASSVESGGFTDTQYF
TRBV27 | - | CASSLKAANTGELFF
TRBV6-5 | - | CASRGTGTGGAGQYF
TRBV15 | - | CATSRDRDYSRELFF
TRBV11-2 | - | CASSLAWGQGEKLFF